This T cell receptor (beta chain) was captured by sequencing in a study of cytomegalovirus exposure and HLA in healthy donors (dated by TCRdb to 2016 to 2017). Some background on the complete study: According to an earlier analysis of 587 of the donors, about 190 million T cells yielded 95 million to 140 million unique TCR beta sequences and 276 Gb of sequence data. A later analysis re-examined previously published TCR beta repertoires from more than 650 donors and added high-resolution HLA genotyping to investigate patterns of TCR occurrence. Of the roughly 420 genotyped donors, 75% to 85% were placed in the genetic ancestry cluster associated with self-reported Caucasian donors. To decide whether each TCR beta V gene segment behaved as functional or pseudogenic, an earlier analysis of 587 of the donors relied on high-throughput TCR beta sequencing. Donor age, sex, ethnicity and CMV serostatus were collected together with the repertoire data. Besides the first cohort of 500 to 700 subjects, a separate validation cohort made up of over a hundred different subjects was used. An early release covering just under 650 HLA-typed donors comprised approximately 290 gigabases of sequencing data and approximately 85 million unique TCR sequences. Among about 410 genotyped donors of the cohort, an average of about 240,000 unique TCR beta nucleotide sequences was sequenced per donor, of which about 19% were non-productive. Roughly five DR-DQ haplotypes were handled as single units for association and clustering because linkage in the cohort was strong. To predict cytomegalovirus infection status, the study combined high-throughput TCR immunosequencing, statistical association of individual TCRs with disease status, and machine learning. Every discovery cohort repertoire had been produced on one sequencing platform. In a later genetic analysis, genome-wide SNP genotypes for about three fifths of the 666 donors were used, and that subset was treated as a discovery cohort. The T cell repertoires of 550 to 850 subjects were profiled by immunosequencing and related to cytomegalovirus serostatus. The study was designed to test whether signatures of past pathogen exposure could be identified by cataloging public T cell receptors. The later analysis used no new phenotypic data to find candidate immune exposures, relying instead on TCR beta sequences and their occurrence across donors. Typing coverage varied by locus: roughly 620-640 donors for A, B, C, DRB1 and DQB1; roughly 510 for DQA1; 600 to 610 for DPA1; approximately 490 for DPB1. HLA typing covered class I and class II loci at four-digit resolution.

This clone was seen only a few times. No antigen is known for it. Base quality data are lacking; no much larger clone is found one base away. Libraries were prepared through the immunoSEQ multiplex PCR assay. For the multiplex PCR, a mixture combining 60 forward primers for TCR Vbeta segments and 13 reverse primers for TCR Jbeta segments was used. The CDR3 region of rearranged TCR beta genes was amplified from genomic DNA by a multiplex PCR assay. Amplified TCR beta libraries were sequenced as 87-base-pair reads on the Illumina HiSeq System. The source study handled its data this way. Across the 500 to 750 repertoires, a later analysis counted around 80 million unique TCR beta chains, about 10 million of which were shared by at least two donors. To remove PCR and sequencing errors, raw reads were error-corrected and collapsed into unique sequences using a nearest-neighbor algorithm that merged closely related sequences. CDR3 sequences were aligned to IMGT reference sequences to assign V, D and J gene segments. For a sequence to be retained, a match of at least six nucleotides was required to both a V gene segment and a J gene segment. A rearrangement was called productive if the CDR3 had no stop codons and remained in frame with V and J, and every other rearrangement was called non-productive. CDR3 was defined by IMGT convention, running from the second conserved V-encoded cysteine to the conserved J-encoded phenylalanine. The earlier analysis of 500 to 600 of the donors excluded sequences that lacked an unambiguous match to a single V gene segment. In an earlier analysis of about 590 of the donors, a V segment was called functional when productive rearrangements were above 56.7%, and segregating when the standard deviation between donors exceeded 5%. To diagnose cytomegalovirus status from the catalog of TCR beta chain sequences, a statistical classification framework was built. A later analysis assigned V and J genes by comparing TCR nucleotide sequences with IMGT/GENE-DB human TR gene sequences. The TCRdist pipeline was used in a later analysis to assign CDR3 sequences and most-parsimonious VDJ recombination scenarios. In a later analysis, each TCR beta chain was defined by its CDR3 amino acid sequence together with its V-gene family, and reads lacking a unique V-gene family were excluded. A later analysis removed 550 to 650 highly shared, low-generation-probability nucleotide sequences to deal with suspected cross-contamination and a sequencing artifact. In a later analysis, a clonal expansion index for each public chain was calculated from normalized within-repertoire ranks of inferred template counts. Generation probabilities in a later analysis came from a VDJ recombination model fitted to out-of-frame rearrangements, and those results were checked against IGoR. In a later analysis, TCR-TCR, TCR-HLA and TCR-CMV co-occurrence was scored with hypergeometric tests, and a repertoire-size bias correction was applied to TCR pairs. A later analysis estimated false discovery rates by permuting HLA or CMV assignments 20 times. In a later analysis, co-occurring TCRs were grouped using DBSCAN, and TCRdist sequence similarity was added for clustering within HLA-allele-positive subsets. Co-occurrence clustering excluded repertoires with fewer than 30,000 or more than 120,000 public chains, plus five with anomalous nucleotide sharing. TCRdb obtained this table from immuneACCESS and retained in-frame rearrangements with V and J assigned. These tables miss some clones; where compared with another copy, unresolved V genes account for less than half of the shortfall, and the remainder is unexplained. V and J calls and clone size follow that table, whereas D and trimming were derived from the DNA. Recorded for this sample are roughly 200,000 clones; about 9% of them occurred a single time. The leading ten clones occupy over 1% of the sample.

The investigation overall reported the following: In a later analysis, several top co-occurrence clusters were reported to appear linked to parvovirus B19, influenza, CMV and Epstein-Barr virus. A few of the identified cytomegalovirus-associated TCR beta chains were confirmed in vitro to be specific for cytomegalovirus antigens. A later analysis found that most CMV-associated TCR beta chains appeared HLA-restricted, with HLA associations seemingly driven largely by CMV exposure. In a later analysis, HLA-associated TCR beta chains showed more clonal expansion and lower generation probabilities than non-associated chains that were equally common. In an earlier analysis of about 540 of the donors, most TCR beta V segments were observed in productive rearrangements about 87% or about 30% of the time, broadly matching IMGT annotations. Correlated functional status among segregating V segments might be attributable to linkage disequilibrium, but an unknown experimental factor could not be ruled out. According to a later analysis, TCR association rates differed among HLA loci, with DRB1 alleles showing the most associated TCRs and HLA-C alleles showing the fewest. A further reported finding was that TCR beta sequences accurately predicted the HLA-A and HLA-B alleles for most subjects in the first cohort. In the study, around 150 TCR beta chains were listed as associated with cytomegalovirus. Sequencing depth was assumed to be roughly uniform across donors in the presence/absence analyses, though that assumption may not hold. Because counts were too low, roughly 18 rarely observed V segments, including chromosome 9 orphons, were left out of the earlier analysis of about 500 of the donors. The authors suggested that the approach could potentially be generalized to other disease states and immunological phenotypes. For the cohort, immune exposure information was limited to CMV serostatus. A later genetic analysis reported fewer N-insertions in productive TCRs among donors in an Asian-associated ancestry cluster than the roughly 700-donor mean. The cohort was sequenced for TCR beta chains only, and without alpha or paired-chain data the features that could be detected were limited. HLA typing was unavailable for some donors at each locus, so association tests used only the typed subset. Because the 87-base-pair reads could not distinguish some IMGT-functional V segments, including TRBV6-2 and TRBV6-3, those segments were excluded. When HLA alleles, especially DR and DQ, strongly co-occurred, attributing TCR associations to individual alleles was difficult. At a false discovery rate of 0.05, a later analysis linked about 17,000 TCR beta sequences to specific HLA alleles. V-gene and J-gene trimming of TCR beta chains was associated with a missense DCLRE1C variant in a later genetic analysis, and the association was replicated in an independent cohort. A group of highly shared sequence variants was considered likely to be a technical artifact of the sequencing pipeline. Across donors, most TCR sequences were observed very rarely, whereas some public TCRs were present in many individuals. The classifier was reported to diagnose cytomegalovirus status with high specificity and sensitivity in both the original cohort and the validation cohort.

The cohort was made up of several hundred healthy bone marrow donors. At the time of sampling, all cohort members were nominally healthy, though unrecorded immune exposures were likely present. The donor tested CMV seropositive, placing the donor among the approximately 290 seropositive members of the cohort. A peripheral blood sample was provided by each donor, and peripheral blood mononuclear cells were used for TCR beta sequencing. The Qiagen DNeasy Blood Extraction Kit was used to extract genomic DNA from the blood cell samples. V is shortened by 7 bases, J by 1 base, and the region joining them spans 8 bases. From the cysteine through the phenylalanine, the CDR3 covers 12 amino acids. The only DNA kept is the CDR3, 36 bases in frame from the first base. The CDR1 and CDR2 encoded by the germline V gene are SQVTM and ANQGSEA.

The TCR sequence derives from a woman aged 30 to 39 in good health and CMV-seropositive. The sequencing sample was made of PBMCs. Recombination joined TRBV29-1 with TRBJ1-3; the D gene identity is not certain. The bases are TGCAGCGCTGACGGTTCTGGAAACACCATATATTTT. This encodes CSADGSGNTIYF.